These 28 T cell receptor beta chains share one sample of origin, sequenced in a study of Ad26.COV2.S vaccination and SARS-CoV-2 variants. Only in-frame clones appear in the TCRdb table, and some are missing; sequencing was by immunoSEQ multiplex PCR. The repertoire consists of around 450,000 clones, with roughly nine tenths occurring once and the leading ten covering around 1.8%. Noted treatment: roughly 19 received Ad26.COV2.S at low or high dose, single or two shots; roughly 5 received placebo; per-sample allocation not given. Sampling was done on day 63 after the first vaccine or placebo injection. Sequences were derived from peripheral blood, sampled in a trial of Ad26.COV2.S vaccine versus placebo. These receptors were collected from a person between 18 and 59 years old who received the Ad26.COV2.S COVID-19 vaccine or a placebo.

This clone was seen only once. This chain uses TRBV4-2 with TRBJ2-3; 7 positions agree with TRBD2. V dropped 3 bases and J dropped 2; count of bases not matched to a gene: 11. CDR3 length: 17 residues. Germline CDR1 LGHNA, CDR2 YNFKEQ. CDR3: CASSQDGAGVTTDTQYF. As DNA, the CDR3 is TGTGCCAGCAGCCAGGACGGTGCGGGGGTAACCACAGATACGCAGTATTTT.

This chain links TRBV6-2 or TRBV6-3 with TRBJ2-7; 8 bases match TRBD1. CDR1 MNHEY and CDR2 SVGEGT come from the germline V gene. V dropped 5 bases and J dropped 5; count of bases not matched to a gene: 11. The CDR3 is 15 amino acids. In DNA, the CDR3 is TGTGCCAGCAGTCCCTGGACAGGGCTCGTTCACGAGCAGTACTTC. Translating it yields CASSPWTGLVHEQYF.

This clone was observed a single time. J is TRBJ1-5 and V is TRBV27, with TRBD1 matching over 8 bases. CDR3 length equals 13 residues. The junction had 3 bases not matched to a gene; V was cut back by 6 bases and J by 5 bases. CDR1 MNHEY and CDR2 SMNVEV come from the germline V gene (reference sequence). In DNA, the CDR3 is TGTGCCAGCAGGACAGGGGCCGATCAGCCCCAGCATTTT. This gives the protein CASRTGADQPQHF.

This clone has just one count. The chain combines TRBV4-1 with TRBJ1-6; TRBD1 is a possible D gene (5 bases). V was clipped by 1 base and J by 0 bases, with 19 bases between them. This CDR3 contains 20 residues. From germline, CDR1 is MGHRA and CDR2 YSYEKL. The CDR3 loop reads CASSQGDLGLLSSYNSPLHF. CDR3 DNA sequence: TGCGCCAGCAGCCAAGGGGACCTGGGACTCCTGAGCTCCTATAATTCACCCCTCCACTTT.

The chain carries TRBV4-2 and TRBJ2-6; the match to TRBD2 covers 8 bases. Looked up from germline, CDR1 is LGHNA and CDR2 is YNFKEQ. Trimming removed 2 bases from V and 0 bases from J; junction bases left unmatched: 15. The CDR3 consists of 21 residues. The CDR3 protein is CASSQFGLLAGGNSGANVLTF. Here the CDR3 DNA reads TGTGCCAGCAGCCAATTTGGGTTGTTGGCGGGGGGTAACTCTGGGGCCAACGTCCTGACTTTC.

V is TRBV27 and J is TRBJ1-5; D is perhaps TRBD1 (5 bases). The CDR3 has 16 residues. Per the germline V gene, CDR1 is MNHEY and CDR2 is SMNVEV (reference sequence). With 5 bases removed from V and 2 bases from J, the gap between germline ends came to 16 bases. In DNA form, the CDR3 reads TGTGCCAGCAGTCGGAAAGGGGTTTTGGGCAATCAGCCCCAGCATTTT. Protein product: CASSRKGVLGNQPQHF.

V and J are TRBV15 and TRBJ2-1; D possibly corresponds to TRBD2 (5 bases). V was shortened by 4 bases and J by 4 bases, with 14 bases between the two germline ends. Germline V gene sequence: CDR1 LNHNV, CDR2 YYDKDF (reference sequence). The CDR3 is made up of 15 amino acids. CDR3 region: CATSTTSGSYNEQFF. The CDR3 coding sequence is TGTGCCACCAGCACCACTAGTGGCTCGTACAATGAGCAGTTCTTC.

The V call is TRBV5-1, the J call TRBJ2-1; perhaps TRBD1 as D (6 bases). Germline V gives CDR1 SGHRS, CDR2 YFSETQ. The V end lost 0 bases, the J end lost 9 bases, and 13 bases lay between the germline ends. The CDR3 loop spans 14 amino acids. The CDR3 DNA follows: TGCGCCAGCAGCTTGGTTCAGGGGTTAACTGAGCAGTTCTTC. It codes for CASSLVQGLTEQFF. Looking up the rest from reference TRBV5-1 and TRBJ2-1 gives the full variable domain: KAGVTQTPRYLIKTRGQQVTLSCSPISGHRSVSWYQQTPGQGLQFLFEYFSETQRNKGNFPGRFSGRQFSNSRSEMNVSTLELGDSALYLCASSLVQGLTEQFFGPGTRLTVL.

V gene TRBV29-1 combines with J gene TRBJ1-2; 7 bases fit TRBD1. The CDR3 covers 13 residues. The V segment lost 5 bases and the J segment 4 bases; nucleotides outside the gene matches: 7. Germline CDR1 reads SQVTM; CDR2 reads ANQGSEA. The CDR3 reads CSVQGQSSYGYTF. The CDR3 region has the DNA TGCAGCGTTCAGGGACAGAGCTCCTATGGCTACACCTTC.

The chain recombines TRBV10-3 with TRBJ2-1; a weak D match, TRBD1 (5 bases). With 6 bases removed from V and 7 bases from J, the gap between germline ends came to 7 bases. This CDR3 comprises 11 residues. CDR1 is ENHRY and CDR2 is SYGVKD in the germline V gene. This CDR3 is CAIRGRNEQFF. DNA for the CDR3: TGTGCCATCAGGGGGCGGAATGAGCAGTTCTTC.

The rearrangement joins TRBV11-2 to TRBJ2-7; 7 nucleotides match TRBD2. V was pared by 3 bases and J by 3 bases, with 5 bases of the junction left unmatched. CDR1 is SGHAT and CDR2 is FQNNGV in the germline V gene. This CDR3 is built from 14 residues. Written as DNA, the CDR3 is TGTGCCAGCAGCTTTGCGGGGGACCGCTACGAGCAGTACTTC. Translated: CASSFAGDRYEQYF.

The J gene is TRBJ2-3, the V gene TRBV13; the match to TRBD2 covers 12 bases. V dropped 6 bases and J dropped 9; count of bases not matched to a gene: 10. Germline values: CDR1 PRHDT, CDR2 FYEKMQ (reference sequence). The CDR3 totals 15 residues. CDR3 in DNA: TGTGCCAGCAGGTTCGGGCGGACTAGCGGGACCACGCAGTATTTT. This translates into CASRFGRTSGTTQYF.

This CDR3 is CATSRAMEETQYF. In DNA form, the CDR3 reads TGTGCCACCAGCAGAGCGATGGAAGAGACCCAGTACTTC. The V gene is TRBV15, the J gene TRBJ2-5; no reliable D call. The CDR3 runs to 13 residues. The germline V gene encodes CDR1 LNHNV and CDR2 YYDKDF (reference sequence). Trimming pared 1 base from V and 3 bases from J, leaving 6 bases between.

The rearrangement links TRBV10-1 to TRBJ2-2; D uncertain. Looked up from germline, CDR1 is WNHNN and CDR2 is SYGVQD (reference sequence). V shed 10 bases and J shed 3 bases, with 15 bases lying between them. The length of the CDR3 is 14 residues. CDR3 in DNA: TGCGCCACCAACCTATCGACGGACACCGGGGAGCTGTTTTTT. Residues: CATNLSTDTGELFF.

V gene TRBV12-3 or TRBV12-4 combines with J gene TRBJ1-6; D uncertain. Trimming shortened V by 4 bases and J by 9 bases, and 7 bases separated the two germline ends. The CDR3 has 12 amino acids. The CDR3 loop is CASSYLPSPLHF. The CDR3 DNA follows: TGTGCCAGCAGTTACCTCCCTTCACCCCTCCACTTT.

The chain uses TRBV11-2 and TRBJ2-5; D is possibly TRBD2 (7 bases). CDR3 size: 17 residues. The ends were cut back, 0 bases at V and 4 bases at J, with 18 bases in the middle. CDR1 is SGHAT and CDR2 is FQNNGV in the germline V gene. In DNA, the CDR3 is TGTGCCAGCAGCTTAGACTACCGGTTGGGGGGGCTAGAGACCCAGTACTTC. Encoded protein: CASSLDYRLGGLETQYF.

The rearrangement uses TRBV6-1 and TRBJ2-7, with D perhaps matching TRBD1 or TRBD2 (6 bases each). This CDR3 has 16 residues. In germline, CDR1 is MNHNS, CDR2 SASEGT. The V end lost 2 bases, the J end lost 0 bases, and 14 bases lay between the germline ends. DNA of the CDR3: TGTGCCAGCAGTGAATTGGGGGGCTTAGTCTCCTACGAGCAGTACTTC. Translating gives CASSELGGLVSYEQYF.

The chain is built from TRBV10-3 and TRBJ2-7; 8 bases agree with TRBD2. CDR1 is ENHRY, CDR2 SYGVKD, per germline. The V and J ends lost 6 bases and 4 bases, in that order; junction bases with no gene match: 14. The CDR3 sequence is 16 residues long. Here the CDR3 reads CAIRGGAGGGTYEQYF. CDR3 in DNA: TGTGCCATCAGAGGGGGTGCGGGGGGCGGAACTTACGAGCAGTACTTC.

The rearrangement uses TRBV19 and TRBJ2-1; 11 bases align to TRBD1. Germline V CDR1 and CDR2: LNHDA, SQIVND (reference sequence). J was trimmed by 10 bases and V by 4 bases; bases with no gene match: 9. The CDR3 runs 15 residues. This chain's CDR3 is CASSRGGQGAREQFF. DNA for the CDR3: TGTGCCAGTAGTAGGGGAGGACAGGGGGCGAGGGAGCAGTTCTTC. Complete variable domain (other parts from reference TRBV19 and TRBJ2-1): DGGITQSPKYLFRKEGQNVTLSCEQNLNHDAMYWYRQDPGQGLRLIYYSQIVNDFQKGDIAEGYSVSREKKESFPLTVTSAQKNPTAFYLCASSRGGQGAREQFFGPGTRLTVL.

The chain recombines TRBV28 with TRBJ2-6, with D perhaps matching TRBD1 (6 bases). Trimming stripped 7 bases from V and 2 bases from J, with 12 bases between. Germline CDR1 reads MDHEN; CDR2 reads SYDVKM. CDR3 length: 15 amino acids. The CDR3 loop is CASKGRTAGANVLTF. DNA of the CDR3: TGTGCCAGCAAAGGAAGGACAGCTGGGGCCAACGTCCTGACTTTC.

The genes are TRBV4-2 and TRBJ2-1, with TRBD2 matching over 10 bases. The CDR3 has 14 residues. Germline V gene data show CDR1 as LGHNA and CDR2 as YNFKEQ. Trimming took 0 bases from V and 15 from J; bases not matched to a gene: 8. The CDR3 here is CASSQDFLAGERFF. DNA for the CDR3: TGTGCCAGCAGCCAAGATTTTCTAGCGGGGGAACGGTTCTTC.

The chain links TRBV28 to TRBJ2-2; the D gene is possibly TRBD2 (6 bases). V lost 11 bases and J lost 5, with 12 bases in between. The CDR3 runs 12 residues. Germline V CDR1 and CDR2: MDHEN, SYDVKM. CDR3 coding DNA: TGTGCCTCCGGGACTGTGACCGGGGAGCTGTTTTTT. This sequence encodes CASGTVTGELFF.

This chain joins TRBV9 and TRBJ1-5; D remains ambiguous. V lost 4 bases to trimming and J lost 5 bases, with 10 bases between them. The CDR3 runs 13 residues. Germline assignment: CDR1 SGDLS and CDR2 YYNGEE. The CDR3 bases are TGTGCCAGCAGCCACGGTGAATATCAGCCCCAGCATTTT. It encodes CASSHGEYQPQHF.

The count of this clone is one. The gene calls are TRBV6-2 or TRBV6-3 and TRBJ2-2; possible D gene TRBD2, 6 bases. The CDR3 spans 15 residues. Trimming cost V 5 bases and J 1 base, with 11 bases left between them. CDR1 and CDR2 from the germline V gene are MNHEY and SVGEGT. This chain's CDR3 is CASSRDWLNTGELFF. The CDR3 coding sequence is TGTGCCAGCAGTCGGGACTGGCTGAACACCGGGGAGCTGTTTTTT.

The chain employs TRBV12-3 or TRBV12-4 and TRBJ1-2, with a possible D match to TRBD1 (6 bases). Between the trimmed V and J ends, which lost 6 bases and 8 bases, there was a span of 16 bases. The CDR3 loop spans 13 amino acids. The CDR3 reads CASRPGQWWGYTF. CDR3 coding DNA: TGTGCCAGCAGACCGGGACAATGGTGGGGCTACACCTTC.

The chain recombines TRBV11-1 with TRBJ2-7; TRBD1 or TRBD2 may be the D gene (6 bases each). Germline V gene sequence: CDR1 SGHAT, CDR2 FQDESV (reference sequence). The CDR3 has 14 amino acids. Trimming took off 3 bases at V and 0 bases at J, with 9 bases between the two ends. The CDR3 loop reads CASSFGGPSYEQYF. The CDR3 DNA follows: TGTGCCAGCAGCTTTGGGGGGCCCTCCTACGAGCAGTACTTC.

The V gene is TRBV2, the J gene TRBJ2-3; D call uncertain. CDR1 SNHLY and CDR2 FYNNEI come from the germline V gene. The CDR3 contains 12 residues. V shed 4 bases and J shed 8 bases, with 10 bases lying between them. Written as DNA, the CDR3 is TGTGCCAGCAGTGCGGCGTTGGGTACGCAGTATTTT. Translated, it gives CASSAALGTQYF.

J is TRBJ2-7 and V is TRBV5-1, with TRBD2 matching 13 bases. V shed 0 bases, J shed 3 bases, and the junction held 6 bases outside the gene matches. This CDR3 has 17 residues. Germline-derived CDR1 and CDR2 are SGHRS and YFSETQ. The CDR3, as DNA: TGCGCCAGCAGCTTGGCCCGGACTAGCGGGAGTTACTACGAGCAGTACTTC. This gives the protein CASSLARTSGSYYEQYF.